These 17 T cell receptor beta chains share one sample of origin, sequenced in a study of T-cell memory formation after mild COVID-19. TCRdb processed the 5' RACE reads anew with MiXCR; each CDR3 protein has one entry. The sample records under 450,000 distinct CDR3 sequences, about 20% being singletons. Specimen: PBMCs or a T cell subset sorted from them (not recorded which). The receptors come from a man aged 18-30 years who had mild COVID-19 (a few samples of this study predate the infection). Cell type and time point are not known.

This clonotype was seen more than once but under ten times. The V gene is TRBV20-1, the J gene TRBJ2-1; 10 positions agree with TRBD1. CDR3 length equals 14 residues. With V trimmed by 5 bases and J by 3 bases, 4 bases remained unmatched. The germline CDR1 and CDR2 sequences are DFQATT and SNEGSKA (reference sequence). CDR3 in DNA: TGCAGTGCTCTCAGGACAGGGGGCTACAATGAGCAGTTCTTC. The encoded protein is CSALRTGGYNEQFF.

The V gene is TRBV7-9, the J gene TRBJ1-2; maybe TRBD1 (6 bases). The germline V gene has CDR1 SEHNR and CDR2 FQNEAQ (reference sequence). V was pared by 5 bases and J by 8 bases, with 21 bases between. This CDR3 region has 15 residues. In nucleotides, the CDR3 is TGTGCCAGCAGCCTGAGATACAGGGATACGGACGGCTACACCTTC. Translating it yields CASSLRYRDTDGYTF.

This clonotype was observed a handful of times. The J gene is TRBJ1-1, the V gene TRBV14; D perhaps matches TRBD1 (5 bases). This CDR3 is 13 amino acids long. Between the trimmed V and J ends, which lost 4 bases and 6 bases, there was a span of 12 bases. Germline CDR1 SGHDN, CDR2 FVKESK. CDR3 protein: CASSPRLGAEAFF. CDR3 sequence (DNA): TGTGCCAGCAGCCCCCGTCTGGGGGCTGAAGCTTTCTTT.

The chain recombines TRBV24-1 with TRBJ2-5, with 12 bases identical to TRBD2. This CDR3 comprises 18 residues. Germline values: CDR1 KGHDR, CDR2 SFDVKD. The ends lost 5 bases at V and 5 bases at J; junction bases unmatched: 14. The DNA of the CDR3 is TGTGCCACCAGTGCGGTGGGACTAGCGGGCGGCCTCGGTGAGACCCAGTACTTC. It codes for CATSAVGLAGGLGETQYF.

This clonotype showed up just once. The rearrangement links TRBV20-1 to TRBJ1-3; D gene ambiguous. CDR1 is DFQATT, CDR2 SNEGSKA, per germline (reference sequence). This CDR3 contains 14 residues. V gave up 5 bases and J gave up 4 bases, with 15 bases separating them. The CDR3 DNA is TGCAGTGCTTTATTCGGTTTTGGGGGAAACACCATATATTTT. It translates to CSALFGFGGNTIYF.

This chain joins TRBV14 and TRBJ2-3; tentatively, D is TRBD1 (6 bases). CDR1 is SGHDN, CDR2 FVKESK, per germline. V dropped 5 bases and J dropped 2 bases, with 11 bases sitting between them. This CDR3 spans 14 amino acids. This CDR3 reads CASSGQSTTDTQYF. The DNA of the CDR3 is TGTGCCAGCAGCGGACAGTCTACCACAGATACGCAGTATTTT. Complete variable domain (other parts from reference TRBV14 and TRBJ2-3): EAGVTQFPSHSVIEKGQTVTLRCDPISGHDNLYWYRRVMGKEIKFLLHFVKESKQDESGMPNNRFLAERTGGTYSTLKVQPAELEDSGVYFCASSGQSTTDTQYFGPGTRLTVL.

The V gene is TRBV10-3, the J gene TRBJ1-3, with 9 nucleotides matching TRBD1. The CDR3 sequence is 16 residues long. Per the germline V gene, CDR1 is ENHRY and CDR2 is SYGVKD. After removal of 10 bases from V and 6 bases from J, the junction contained 16 bases not matched to a gene. The CDR3 nucleotides read TGTGCCAACACGTCCCGGGACAGGGAATATGCAAACACCATATATTTT. It encodes CANTSRDREYANTIYF.

This clonotype occurred many times. This chain links TRBV20-1 with TRBJ2-2; D gene ambiguous. Trimming removed 3 bases at V and 4 bases at J, with 9 bases between. The V gene's germline CDR1 is DFQATT and CDR2 SNEGSKA (reference sequence). This CDR3 has 13 amino acids. The CDR3 DNA sequence: TGCAGTGCTAGGAAGCCTTTCACCGGGGAGCTGTTTTTT. It specifies CSARKPFTGELFF.

The V call is TRBV7-2, the J call TRBJ2-1, with a weak D call TRBD1 (7 bases). The germline V and J ends were trimmed by 5 bases and 9 bases, with 14 bases remaining between them. Germline V lookup: CDR1 SGHTA, CDR2 FQGNSA. The CDR3 length is 13 residues. The CDR3 spells CASSQGGWSEQFF. The DNA of the CDR3 is TGTGCCAGCAGCCAGGGGGGCTGGAGTGAGCAGTTCTTC.

The V and J genes are TRBV5-1 and TRBJ2-6; D remains ambiguous. The CDR3 length is 16 residues. V was trimmed by 7 bases and J by 1 base, leaving 15 bases between them. CDR1 is SGHRS and CDR2 is YFSETQ in the germline V gene. The CDR3 bases are TGCGCCAGCCAAGGCCCACAGCTATCTGGGGCCAACGTCCTGACTTTC. It yields the protein CASQGPQLSGANVLTF.

V and J are TRBV20-1 and TRBJ2-2; D gene unclear. Trimming cost V 1 base and J 5 bases, with 8 bases left between them. Per the germline V gene, CDR1 is DFQATT and CDR2 is SNEGSKA (reference sequence). The CDR3 has 13 amino acids. The CDR3 bases are TGCAGTGCTAGAGGGGCGCTTACCGGGGAGCTGTTTTTT. Amino acid sequence: CSARGALTGELFF.

The sample holds a few counts of this clonotype. V usage is TRBV10-3 and J usage is TRBJ2-1, with 8 bases identical to TRBD2. Trimming at V came to 0 bases and at J to 8 bases, leaving 6 bases not matched to a gene. CDR1 and CDR2 from the germline V gene are ENHRY and SYGVKD. This CDR3 has 15 amino acids. The CDR3 DNA is TGTGCCATCAGTGAGTCCCCTAATAGCGGGGATGAGCAGTTCTTC. This encodes CAISESPNSGDEQFF.

The rearrangement uses TRBV27 and TRBJ2-1, with TRBD2 matching over 7 bases. The CDR3 length is 14 residues. CDR1 is MNHEY, CDR2 SMNVEV, per germline (reference sequence). With V trimmed by 6 bases and J by 3 bases, 5 bases remained unmatched. Written as DNA, the CDR3 is TGTGCCAGCAGGCTAGCGGTAAACTACAATGAGCAGTTCTTC. Its protein is CASRLAVNYNEQFF.

CDR3 nucleotide sequence: TGTGCCAGCAGTCTGGGACAACCGCCCTCCGAGCAGTACTTC. Its protein is CASSLGQPPSEQYF. This chain links TRBV6-6 with TRBJ2-7; tentatively, D is TRBD1 (6 bases). The V end was cut by 5 bases, the J end by 6 bases, with 17 bases between. Germline assignment: CDR1 MNHNY and CDR2 SVGAGI (reference sequence). The CDR3 contains 14 residues.

This clonotype has a single count. The chain joins TRBV7-3 to TRBJ1-1; 11 positions match TRBD1. The V gene end was trimmed by 4 bases and the J gene end by 3 bases; junction bases not matched to a gene: 4. The CDR3 contains 15 residues. CDR1 and CDR2 (germline): SGHTA, FQGTGA. CDR3 coding DNA: TGTGCCAGCAGCTCCCTGGGACAGGGGGACACTGAAGCTTTCTTT. Amino acid sequence: CASSSLGQGDTEAFF.

This clonotype occurred a few times. This chain uses TRBV12-3 or TRBV12-4 with TRBJ2-7, with 9 bases aligning to TRBD2. The CDR3 totals 13 residues. V lost 6 bases to trimming and J lost 4 bases; unmatched junction nucleotides: 4. The CDR3 is CASSPSGVYEQYF. The DNA of the CDR3 is TGTGCCAGCAGCCCTAGCGGGGTGTACGAGCAGTACTTC.

The chain carries TRBV19 and TRBJ1-2; TRBD1 matches at 7 bases. The CDR3 is made up of 15 amino acids. Trimming took 1 base from V and 4 from J; bases not matched to a gene: 6. CDR1 LNHDA and CDR2 SQIVND come from the germline V gene (reference sequence). This chain's CDR3 is CASSIAGTEAYGYTF. The CDR3, as DNA: TGTGCCAGTAGTATAGCTGGGACAGAAGCCTATGGCTACACCTTC.